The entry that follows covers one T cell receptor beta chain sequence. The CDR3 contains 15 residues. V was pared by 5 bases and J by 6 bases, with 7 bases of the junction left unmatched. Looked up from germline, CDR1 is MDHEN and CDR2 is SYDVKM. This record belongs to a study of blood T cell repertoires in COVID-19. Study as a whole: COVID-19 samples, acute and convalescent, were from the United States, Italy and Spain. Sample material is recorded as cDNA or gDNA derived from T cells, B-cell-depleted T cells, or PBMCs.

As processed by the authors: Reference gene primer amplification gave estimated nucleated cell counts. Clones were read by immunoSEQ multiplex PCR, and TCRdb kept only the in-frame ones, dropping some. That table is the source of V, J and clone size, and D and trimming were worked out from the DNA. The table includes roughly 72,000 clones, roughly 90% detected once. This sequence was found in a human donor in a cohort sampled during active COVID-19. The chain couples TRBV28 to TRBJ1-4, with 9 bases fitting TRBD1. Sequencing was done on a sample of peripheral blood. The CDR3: CASSVLDRGHEKLFF. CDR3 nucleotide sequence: TGTGCCAGCAGTGTACTGGACAGGGGTCATGAAAAACTGTTTTTT.